Listed here are 21 T cell receptor beta chains from one sample, sequenced in a study of neurological immune-mediated disorders. Specified time point: longitudinal time-point 2. TCRdb independently ran MiXCR on the 5' RACE reads; one entry per CDR3 protein. The sample records about 80,000 distinct CDR3 sequences, 5.8% being singletons. The sample taken for sequencing was PBMCs. The receptors derive from a woman in her fifties or sixties with multiple sclerosis.

This clonotype was picked up many times. CDR3 DNA: TGTGCCAGCAGCCCAACCCTCCGGACAGGTTCGACACGGGGGCAGTTCTTC. This translates into CASSPTLRTGSTRGQFF. This chain joins TRBV3-1 and TRBJ2-1, with 7 nucleotides matching TRBD1. The CDR3 is 17 amino acids. V lost 4 bases, J lost 12 bases, and 21 bases stayed unmatched. Germline V CDR1 and CDR2: LGHDT, YNNKEL (reference sequence).

A note on this clonotype: A clone one base away is much larger, so this may be a read error. J is TRBJ2-7 and V is TRBV27, with D maybe TRBD2 (5 bases). Germline lookup yields CDR1 MNHEY and CDR2 SMNVEV (reference sequence). The CDR3 runs to 13 residues. CDR3 nucleotides: TGTGTCAGCAGAGGGTCCGCGGGCTACGAGCAGTACTTC. It codes for CVSRGSAGYEQYF.

This clonotype was seen at least ten times. The chain has TRBV6-5 and TRBJ2-7, with D maybe TRBD1 (7 bases). This CDR3 has 16 residues. Germline V lookup: CDR1 MNHEY, CDR2 SVGAGI. The ends were cut back, 2 bases at V and 1 base at J, with 15 bases in the middle. DNA for the CDR3: TGTGCCAGCAGTTACGGGGGGTCAGGGGGTTCCTACGAGCAGTACTTC. Protein: CASSYGGSGGSYEQYF.

This clonotype was recorded many times. V gene TRBV29-1 combines with J gene TRBJ2-2; 9 bases match TRBD1. CDR1 and CDR2 (germline): SQVTM, ANQGSEA. The CDR3 has 15 amino acids. Unmatched junction bases numbered 8, after V lost 2 bases and J lost 7 bases. Here the CDR3 reads CSVEPWTGAGGELFF. In DNA, the CDR3 is TGCAGCGTTGAACCTTGGACAGGGGCAGGCGGGGAGCTGTTTTTT.

This clonotype came up many times. The chain links TRBV4-1 to TRBJ1-4, with no clear D. The germline CDR1 and CDR2 sequences are MGHRA and YSYEKL. V shed 1 base and J shed 8 bases, with 11 bases lying between them. The CDR3 spans 14 residues. This chain's CDR3 is CASSQVSVSEKLFF. CDR3 bases: TGCGCCAGCAGCCAAGTTTCGGTTTCGGAAAAACTGTTTTTT.

This clonotype occurred many times. V is TRBV11-2 and J is TRBJ1-2; D not resolved. CDR1 and CDR2 from the germline V gene are SGHAT and FQNNGV. CDR3 length: 13 residues. The V end was cut by 5 bases, the J end by 8 bases, with 15 bases between. The CDR3 region is CASSPPDGRGYTF. The DNA for the CDR3 is TGTGCCAGCAGCCCCCCAGACGGCCGGGGCTACACCTTC.

This clonotype was seen repeatedly, ten times or more. The chain has TRBV6-6 and TRBJ1-4; the D is unclear. The CDR3 has 12 residues. V was shortened by 7 bases and J by 0 bases, with 3 bases between the two germline ends. Germline values: CDR1 MNHNY, CDR2 SVGAGI (reference sequence). CDR3 nucleotide sequence: TGTGCCAGCACCGCAACTAATGAAAAACTGTTTTTT. This codes for CASTATNEKLFF.

This clonotype was seen many times. The gene calls are TRBV6-6 and TRBJ2-2; D unclear. The CDR3 is 12 residues long. V lost 6 bases, J lost 6 bases, and 8 bases lay in between. Germline loops: CDR1 MNHNY, CDR2 SVGAGI (reference sequence). The CDR3 spells CASSRPSGELFF. The CDR3 DNA is TGTGCCAGCAGCCGCCCCTCCGGGGAGCTGTTTTTT.

This clonotype was counted a few times. J is TRBJ1-1 and V is TRBV4-2; 7 bases align to TRBD1. CDR1 is LGHNA, CDR2 YNFKEQ, per germline. J gave up 1 base and V 5 bases, and 7 bases lay outside the gene matches. This CDR3 contains 15 residues. The CDR3: CASSDRTGANTEAFF. The CDR3 DNA sequence: TGTGCCAGCAGCGATCGGACAGGAGCGAACACTGAAGCTTTCTTT.

This clonotype was seen at least ten times. J is TRBJ2-7 and V is TRBV5-1; D is unclear. Between the trimmed V and J ends, which lost 1 base and 5 bases, there was a span of 10 bases. This CDR3 spans 13 amino acids. From germline, CDR1 is SGHRS and CDR2 YFSETQ. The CDR3 region is CASSLPRRDEQYF. For the CDR3, the DNA is TGCGCCAGCAGCTTGCCGAGGCGCGACGAGCAGTACTTC.

This clonotype was detected ten times or more. The chain recombines TRBV15 with TRBJ1-2; TRBD1 might be the D (5 bases). In germline, CDR1 is LNHNV, CDR2 YYDKDF (reference sequence). V was trimmed by 5 bases and J by 1 base, leaving 11 bases between them. This CDR3 comprises 14 residues. CDR3 bases: TGTGCCACCAGCGACGGGGCAATTAACTATGGCTACACCTTC. Translation gives CATSDGAINYGYTF. Based on the CDR3 plus reference TRBV15 and TRBJ1-2, the full variable domain is DAMVIQNPRYQVTQFGKPVTLSCSQTLNHNVMYWYQQKSSQAPKLLFHYYDKDFNNEADTPDNFQSRRPNTSFCFLDIRSPGLGDTAMYLCATSDGAINYGYTFGSGTRLTVV.

This clonotype was seen ten or more times. DNA of the CDR3: TGCGCCAGCAGCCAACTAAAACTTGACAGGGGGCGAAGAGGCTACACCTTC. Protein sequence: CASSQLKLDRGRRGYTF. The J gene is TRBJ1-2, the V gene TRBV4-1; 10 nucleotides line up with TRBD1. The CDR3 has 17 amino acids. Trimming took 2 bases from V and 8 from J; bases not matched to a gene: 14. CDR1 is MGHRA and CDR2 is YSYEKL in the germline V gene.

This clonotype was seen at least ten times. The V gene is TRBV29-1, the J gene TRBJ2-7, with 7 bases lining up with TRBD2. The trim removed 5 bases at V and 7 bases at J, leaving 11 bases unmatched. The CDR3 extends over 13 amino acids. Germline CDR1 SQVTM, CDR2 ANQGSEA. CDR3 DNA: TGCAGCGTTCCCAAAGCGGGGAGCGTGGAGCAGTACTTC. Translated: CSVPKAGSVEQYF.

This clonotype showed up many times. This chain joins TRBV11-2 and TRBJ1-1, with D perhaps matching TRBD1 (6 bases). Germline V lookup: CDR1 SGHAT, CDR2 FQNNGV. V dropped 5 bases and J dropped 7 bases, with 17 bases sitting between them. The CDR3 contains 14 residues. The CDR3 here is CASSPVTGGFEAFF. The CDR3 bases are TGTGCCAGCAGCCCCGTGACTGGGGGCTTTGAAGCTTTCTTT. Drawing the rest from reference TRBV11-2 and TRBJ1-1, the complete variable domain is EAGVAQSPRYKIIEKRQSVAFWCNPISGHATLYWYQQILGQGPKLLIQFQNNGVVDDSQLPKDRFSAERLKGVDSTLKIQPAKLEDSAVYLCASSPVTGGFEAFFGQGTRLTVV.

This clonotype was seen repeatedly, ten times or more. J is TRBJ1-3 and V is TRBV5-1; no firm D call. This CDR3 region has 17 residues. The germline V gene has CDR1 SGHRS and CDR2 YFSETQ. V was trimmed by 3 bases and J by 0 bases, leaving 16 bases between them. For the CDR3, the DNA is TGCGCCAGCAGCTCGCAGGACGGACTCTACTCTGGAAACACCATATATTTT. Its protein product is CASSSQDGLYSGNTIYF.

This clonotype occurred many times. The chain joins TRBV2 to TRBJ1-6; no definite D call. V shed 0 bases and J shed 5 bases, with 14 bases lying between them. CDR1 is SNHLY, CDR2 FYNNEI, per germline. This CDR3 is built from 17 residues. The chain's CDR3 is CASSEALSALDNSPLHF. CDR3 in DNA: TGTGCCAGCAGTGAAGCGCTTAGTGCCCTCGATAATTCACCCCTCCACTTT. Together with reference TRBV2 and TRBJ1-6, the CDR3 gives the full variable domain: EPEVTQTPSHQVTQMGQEVILRCVPISNHLYFYWYRQILGQKVEFLVSFYNNEISEKSEIFDDQFSVERPDGSNFTLKIRSTKLEDSAMYFCASSEALSALDNSPLHFGNGTRLTVT.

This clonotype was recorded at least ten times. The chain joins TRBV11-1 to TRBJ1-1; D gene uncertain. The CDR3 runs 12 residues. The germline gives CDR1 SGHAT, CDR2 FQDESV (reference sequence). V lost 5 bases and J lost 5, with 9 bases in between. The CDR3 nucleotides read TGTGCCAGCAGCGCAAGACAAACTGAAGCTTTCTTT. Protein sequence: CASSARQTEAFF.

This clonotype was counted at least ten times. V usage is TRBV7-9 and J usage is TRBJ1-4; 9 nucleotides align to TRBD1. Trimming removed 5 bases from V and 8 bases from J; junction bases left unmatched: 9. This CDR3 is built from 15 residues. In germline, CDR1 is SEHNR, CDR2 FQNEAQ (reference sequence). This CDR3 is CASSAGGTGREKLFF. The CDR3 DNA sequence: TGTGCCAGCAGCGCGGGGGGGACAGGGCGAGAAAAACTGTTTTTT.

This clonotype has at least ten counts. J is TRBJ2-6 and V is TRBV5-1; D gene ambiguous. V was clipped by 4 bases and J by 0 bases, with 11 bases between them. This CDR3 is 16 amino acids long. The germline gives CDR1 SGHRS, CDR2 YFSETQ. CDR3 bases: TGCGCCAGCAGCCCGATACAAGACTCTGGGGCCAACGTCCTGACTTTC. Protein sequence: CASSPIQDSGANVLTF.

This clonotype has a count of ten or more. The chain joins TRBV7-9 to TRBJ1-6; 7 bases match TRBD1. Germline V gene data show CDR1 as SEHNR and CDR2 as FQNEAQ (reference sequence). The CDR3 has 14 residues. The junction had 10 bases not matched to a gene; V was cut back by 7 bases and J by 10 bases. The CDR3 loop reads CASTLVQGNSPLHF. The CDR3 bases are TGTGCCAGCACCCTGGTACAGGGGAACTCACCCCTCCACTTT.

At least ten counts were recorded for this clonotype. The rearrangement joins TRBV5-1 to TRBJ2-7, with 9 bases matching TRBD1. With 3 bases clipped from V and 2 bases from J, the junction kept 12 bases outside the gene matches. CDR3 size: 17 residues. Germline-derived CDR1 and CDR2 are SGHRS and YFSETQ. The CDR3 sequence is CASSYLPGQGETYEQYF. The CDR3 DNA is TGCGCCAGCAGCTACTTACCGGGACAGGGAGAAACCTACGAGCAGTACTTC. The entire variable domain, with the rest obtained from reference TRBV5-1 and TRBJ2-7, is as follows: KAGVTQTPRYLIKTRGQQVTLSCSPISGHRSVSWYQQTPGQGLQFLFEYFSETQRNKGNFPGRFSGRQFSNSRSEMNVSTLELGDSALYLCASSYLPGQGETYEQYFGPGTRLTVT.